These 17 T cell receptor beta chains share one sample of origin, sequenced in a study of OX40 agonist ivuxolimab in advanced cancers. TCRdb's table, derived via immunoSEQ multiplex PCR, lists solely in-frame clones and lacks some. The profile shows more than 30,000 clones, around 89% of them singletons. Sample: CD4+ or CD8+ T cells sorted from blood, taken in a trial of the OX40 agonist ivuxolimab. Source of these receptors: an adult with an advanced solid tumor such as melanoma, head and neck, liver or kidney cancer.

The CDR3 is CAHRPGGDQPQHF. The DNA for the CDR3 is TGTGCCCACAGACCCGGGGGCGATCAGCCCCAGCATTTT. The J gene is TRBJ1-5, the V gene TRBV28, with a weak D call TRBD1 (6 bases). Germline loops: CDR1 MDHEN, CDR2 SYDVKM. Trimming left V 11 bases short and J 5 bases short, with 16 bases between. The length of the CDR3 is 13 residues.

V is TRBV2 and J is TRBJ2-1, with 7 positions matching TRBD2. The CDR3 length is 14 residues. V lost 2 bases and J lost 9; bases outside the gene matches: 7. CDR1 is SNHLY and CDR2 is FYNNEI in the germline V gene. The CDR3 loop is CASSELGGKGEQFF. CDR3 DNA sequence: TGTGCCAGCAGTGAATTGGGGGGGAAGGGTGAGCAGTTCTTC.

This sequence joins TRBV7-3 and TRBJ2-2; 8 bases match TRBD1. Germline values: CDR1 SGHTA, CDR2 FQGTGA. This CDR3 spans 17 amino acids. V was clipped by 1 base and J by 6 bases; unmatched bases: 10. In DNA form, the CDR3 reads TGTGCCAGCAGCTTAAATGGGTATCAGGGGGCGGCCGGGGAGCTGTTTTTT. Its protein product is CASSLNGYQGAAGELFF.

The CDR3, as DNA: TGTGCCAGCAGTTCCCCCGACAGAGTCCCTTACGAGCAGTACTTC. It yields the protein CASSSPDRVPYEQYF. The V and J genes are TRBV28 and TRBJ2-7; D possibly corresponds to TRBD1 (5 bases). The length of the CDR3 is 15 residues. Per the germline V gene, CDR1 is MDHEN and CDR2 is SYDVKM. Trimming pared 4 bases from V and 4 bases from J, leaving 17 bases between.

The chain uses TRBV5-1 and TRBJ2-3; no reliable D call. The CDR3 loop spans 14 amino acids. The germline V gene has CDR1 SGHRS and CDR2 YFSETQ. Deletions cut 0 bases from V and 1 base from J, with 6 bases between. CDR3 in DNA: TGCGCCAGCAGCTTGGTAGAGGGCACAGATACGCAGTATTTT. It yields the protein CASSLVEGTDTQYF.

V gene TRBV10-3 combines with J gene TRBJ2-5; 9 bases agree with TRBD1. Germline CDR1 ENHRY, CDR2 SYGVKD. The J segment lost 5 bases and the V segment lost 6 bases, leaving 1 base of the junction unmatched. The CDR3 loop spans 12 amino acids. The CDR3 protein is CAISTGGETQYF. The DNA of the CDR3 is TGTGCCATCAGCACAGGGGGCGAGACCCAGTACTTC.

J is TRBJ2-3 and V is TRBV18; D is possibly TRBD1 or TRBD2 (5 bases each). The CDR3 is made up of 16 amino acids. Germline values: CDR1 KGHSH, CDR2 LQKENI. The germline V and J ends were trimmed by 3 bases and 6 bases, with 19 bases remaining between them. The CDR3 reads CASSPPGRLQADTQYF. The CDR3 DNA reads as TGTGCCAGCTCACCCCCGGGACGACTTCAAGCTGATACGCAGTATTTT.

The chain links TRBV6-5 to TRBJ1-2, with D possibly matching TRBD1 (5 bases). Germline assignment: CDR1 MNHEY and CDR2 SVGAGI. Trimming shortened V by 2 bases and J by 2 bases, and 6 bases separated the two germline ends. The length of the CDR3 is 13 residues. The CDR3 region is CASSYRDNYGYTF. Written as DNA, the CDR3 is TGTGCCAGCAGTTACCGGGACAACTATGGCTACACCTTC.

The V call is TRBV5-1, the J call TRBJ1-4, with 7 bases aligning to TRBD1. Germline-derived CDR1 and CDR2 are SGHRS and YFSETQ. The junction had 6 bases not matched to a gene; V was cut back by 4 bases and J by 0 bases. This CDR3 has 16 amino acids. The CDR3 loop reads CASSLTGTATNEKLFF. The DNA for the CDR3 is TGCGCCAGCAGCCTGACAGGGACAGCAACTAATGAAAAACTGTTTTTT.

The chain employs TRBV27 and TRBJ1-1, with TRBD1 as a possible D gene (5 bases). CDR1 and CDR2 (germline): MNHEY, SMNVEV (reference sequence). The CDR3 has 15 amino acids. Between the trimmed V and J ends, which lost 6 bases and 4 bases, there was a span of 18 bases. DNA for the CDR3: TGTGCCAGCAGGCGGACACCGCAGGTAATCACTGAAGCTTTCTTT. Translation: CASRRTPQVITEAFF.

The chain links TRBV30 to TRBJ2-1; the D call may be TRBD1 or TRBD2 (6 bases each). The ends were cut back, 5 bases at V and 7 bases at J, with 18 bases in the middle. There are 14 residues in the CDR3. Germline V lookup: CDR1 GTSNPN, CDR2 SVGIG (reference sequence). In DNA form, the CDR3 reads TGTGCCTGGTCCCGATTGGGGGGCCAGAATGAGCAGTTCTTC. It specifies CAWSRLGGQNEQFF.

This clone has just a few counts. In this CDR3 the conserved last residue, phenylalanine or tryptophan, is missing, so a read error is likely. It is unclear where the CDR3 begins or ends on the DNA, so no DNA is shown, and the CDR3 is as TCRdb lists it. The rearrangement links TRBV6-8 to TRBJ2-7; TRBD2 was called by the table and not checked on the DNA. Germline values: CDR1 MNHGY, CDR2 SAAAGT. The CDR3 length is 15 residues, termini included. The CDR3: CASRRAGRGGSCMHS.

This clone was found once. The J gene is TRBJ2-5, the V gene TRBV2; D unresolved. V was trimmed by 4 bases and J by 5 bases, leaving 8 bases between them. Germline values: CDR1 SNHLY, CDR2 FYNNEI. This CDR3 is 12 amino acids long. CDR3: CASSVGMETQYF. The CDR3 bases are TGTGCCAGCAGTGTAGGAATGGAGACCCAGTACTTC.

V is TRBV27 and J is TRBJ1-6; TRBD1 matches 9 bases. J gave up 9 bases and V 6 bases, and 9 bases lay outside the gene matches. The CDR3 is made up of 15 amino acids. Looked up from germline, CDR1 is MNHEY and CDR2 is SMNVEV (reference sequence). The CDR3 is CASSHRRQGGSPLHF. CDR3 nucleotides: TGTGCCAGCAGCCATCGGCGACAGGGGGGTTCACCCCTCCACTTT.

J is TRBJ2-3 and V is TRBV6-1; TRBD2 matches 10 bases. This CDR3 contains 18 residues. Germline V CDR1 and CDR2: MNHNS, SASEGT. The junction had 10 bases not matched to a gene; V was cut back by 0 bases and J by 4 bases. CDR3 nucleotide sequence: TGTGCCAGCAGTGAAGCGTCTTGGGTAGCGGGGGGTGCAGATACGCAGTATTTT. Amino acids: CASSEASWVAGGADTQYF.

CDR3 sequence: CASSLGFQETQYF. The CDR3 nucleotides read TGTGCCAGCTCACTGGGTTTCCAAGAGACCCAGTACTTC. This chain connects TRBV18 to TRBJ2-5; D gene uncertain. Germline lookup yields CDR1 KGHSH and CDR2 LQKENI. The V end lost 4 bases, the J end lost 1 base, and 7 bases lay between the germline ends. The CDR3 is 13 amino acids.

This clone occurred once. Here the CDR3 DNA reads TGTGCCAGCAGCTTAGTCCTAGCGGGAGTTGAGCAGTTCTTC. It is translated as CASSLVLAGVEQFF. The rearrangement uses TRBV7-2 and TRBJ2-1, with 10 bases that match TRBD2. Germline assignment: CDR1 SGHTA and CDR2 FQGNSA. The CDR3 is 14 amino acids. J lost 9 bases, V lost 1 base, and 3 bases had no gene match. Based on the CDR3 plus reference TRBV7-2 and TRBJ2-1, the full variable domain is GAGVSQSPSNKVTEKGKDVELRCDPISGHTALYWYRQSLGQGLEFLIYFQGNSAPDKSGLPSDRFSAERTGGSVSTLTIQRTQQEDSAVYLCASSLVLAGVEQFFGPGTRLTVL.